What follows are 5 T cell receptor beta chains derived from one specimen sequenced in a study of blood T cells in healthy people across ages (dated by TCRdb to between 2014 and 2017). Libraries came from 5' RACE. The run used an Illumina HiSeq 2500. A second PCR of about 6 to 11 cycles was run with a J-beta primer mix and a sample-barcoded 5' primer. TCRdb reran the public reads through fastp at Q25 and MiXCR, keeping productive beta chains. Every entry covers one CDR3 protein and lists the most common genes and DNA from its rows. For this sample the table gives about 800,000 distinct CDR3 sequences, of which around a quarter were detected only once. 3% to 4.5% of the sample is taken by the ten largest. These same records also appear under a second study, on T cells of mothers and their children.

What was sequenced was blood. Source of these receptors: a boy between 5 and 17 years old in good health.

Concerning this clonotype: A much larger clone is a single base away; this may be a read error. This chain links TRBV11-1 with TRBJ2-7; no clear D gene. The germline CDR1 and CDR2 sequences are SGHAT and FQDESV (reference sequence). CDR3 length: 15 amino acids. The CDR3 loop reads CTSSLESQAFYEQYF. As DNA, the CDR3 is TGTACCAGCAGCTTAGAATCGCAGGCCTTCTACGAGCAGTACTTC. Looking up the rest from reference TRBV11-1 and TRBJ2-7 gives the full variable domain: EAEVAQSPRYKITEKSQAVAFWCDPISGHATLYWYRQILGQGPELLVQFQDESVVDDSQLPKDRFSAERLKGVDSTLKIQPAELGDSAMYLCTSSLESQAFYEQYFGPGTRLTVT.

This clonotype has a handful of counts. The chain employs TRBV4-2 and TRBJ2-1; weak D call: TRBD2 (7 bases). The J call may be faulty, since TRBJ2-7 better matches the DNA end. CDR3 length: 15 residues. Germline CDR1 reads LGHNA; CDR2 reads YNFKEQ. CDR3 in amino acids: CASSQLSGGGYEQYF. In DNA form, the CDR3 reads TGTGCCAGCAGCCAACTATCGGGGGGCGGCTACGAGCAGTACTTC.

A single count supports this clonotype. The CDR3 spells CASSLATQGYEKLFF. CDR3 bases: TGTGCCAGCAGCTTAGCCACCCAGGGTTATGAAAAACTGTTTTTT. J is TRBJ1-4 and V is TRBV5-5; possible D gene TRBD1, 5 bases. The germline gives CDR1 SGHKS, CDR2 YYEKEE (reference sequence). V dropped 2 bases and J dropped 6 bases, with 14 bases sitting between them. CDR3 length: 15 amino acids. Filled out from reference TRBV5-5 and TRBJ1-4, the complete variable domain reads DAGVTQSPTHLIKTRGQQVTLRCSPISGHKSVSWYQQVLGQGPQFIFQYYEKEERGRGNFPDRFSARQFPNYSSELNVNALLLGDSALYLCASSLATQGYEKLFFGSGTQLSVL.

With regard to this clonotype: A read error is likely, as this CDR3 ends without the conserved phenylalanine or tryptophan. The chain recombines TRBV6-2 or TRBV6-3 with TRBJ2-2, with unresolved D. V shed 4 bases and J shed 3 bases, with 9 bases lying between them. CDR3 length: 14 amino acids. From germline, CDR1 is MNHEY and CDR2 SVGEGT. CDR3 nucleotide sequence: TGTGCCAGCAGTTTCCGAGTCGACACCGGGGAGCTGTTTCTT. Translated: CASSFRVDTGELFL.

In this sample, this clonotype turned up a few times. CDR3 DNA: TGCAGCGGACTAGCGTGGGCACAAGAGACCCAGTACTTC. It yields the protein CSGLAWAQETQYF. The genes are TRBV29-1 and TRBJ2-5; TRBD2 aligns across 8 bases. The V and J ends lost 7 bases and 2 bases, in that order; junction bases with no gene match: 6. CDR1 and CDR2 (germline): SQVTM, ANQGSEA. The CDR3 has 13 amino acids.